This T cell receptor beta chain was profiled in a study of T cell responses to AZD1222 COVID-19 vaccine. The CDR3 contains 16 residues. The V and J ends lost 6 bases and 2 bases respectively, with 17 bases between them. Looked up from germline, CDR1 is LNHDA and CDR2 is SQIVND (reference sequence). The assay was immunoSEQ multiplex PCR, and TCRdb's table has in-frame clones only and misses some. The profile shows under 150,000 clones, 85% to 95% of them singletons. The sample consisted of peripheral blood, taken on day 0 of AZD1222 vaccination. V is TRBV19 and J is TRBJ1-5, with D hard to call. The sequence was obtained from an adult in good health. CDR3 nucleotides: TGTGCCAGTAGGAAGGGCTTAACCGGAGGCAATCAGCCCCAGCATTTT. Protein sequence: CASRKGLTGGNQPQHF.